Listed here are 15 T cell receptor beta chains from one sample, sequenced in a study of early T cells in non-severe SARS-CoV-2 infection. MiXCR, run by TCRdb on the 5' RACE reads, gives a single entry per CDR3 protein. The profile shows about 49,000 distinct CDR3 sequences, 12% of them singletons. The specimen sequenced was whole blood. Receptors originate from an adult who was a healthcare worker with PCR-confirmed SARS-CoV-2 infection or an uninfected control (not recorded which).

The V and J genes are TRBV7-2 and TRBJ1-2, with D possibly matching TRBD1 (6 bases). The CDR3 sequence is 13 residues long. Germline V CDR1 and CDR2: SGHTA, FQGNSA. The V gene lost 1 base and the J gene lost 8 bases, with 11 bases spanning the gap. CDR3 bases: TGTGCCAGCAGCTTAGATGGGGGGCTCGGCTACACCTTC. Its translation is CASSLDGGLGYTF.

The chain links TRBV12-3 or TRBV12-4 to TRBJ1-1, with a possible D match to TRBD1 (5 bases). The V gene lost 1 base and the J gene lost 4 bases, with 13 bases spanning the gap. The CDR3 is made up of 15 amino acids. The chain's CDR3 is CASSLEPGRGTEAFF. CDR3 DNA sequence: TGTGCCAGCAGTTTAGAGCCAGGGCGGGGCACTGAAGCTTTCTTT.

This clonotype was seen ten or more times. V is TRBV28 and J is TRBJ1-6; a weak D match, TRBD1 (6 bases). Germline V gene lookup returns CDR1 MDHEN and CDR2 SYDVKM. The CDR3 is 15 amino acids. Deletions cut 4 bases from V and 9 bases from J, with 16 bases between. CDR3 DNA: TGTGCCAGCAGTTCACTCAGGGGATTGGGTTCACCCCTCCACTTT. Translation: CASSSLRGLGSPLHF. Looking up the rest from reference TRBV28 and TRBJ1-6 gives the full variable domain: DVKVTQSSRYLVKRTGEKVFLECVQDMDHENMFWYRQDPGLGLRLIYFSYDVKMKEKGDIPEGYSVSREKKERFSLILESASTNQTSMYLCASSSLRGLGSPLHFGNGTRLTVT.

The gene calls are TRBV28 and TRBJ1-3, with no clear D. The CDR3 loop spans 12 amino acids. Germline CDR1 reads MDHEN; CDR2 reads SYDVKM. V lost 8 bases to trimming and J lost 4 bases, with 9 bases between them. Written as DNA, the CDR3 is TGTGCCAGCGGCGAACGAGGAAACACCATATATTTT. Protein: CASGERGNTIYF.

This clonotype was detected many times. The V and J genes are TRBV20-1 and TRBJ2-1, with no clear D. Looked up from germline, CDR1 is DFQATT and CDR2 is SNEGSKA (reference sequence). The CDR3 covers 11 residues. V dropped 3 bases and J dropped 7 bases, with 7 bases sitting between them. CDR3 nucleotide sequence: TGCAGTGCTAGTTACCGAAATGAGCAGTTCTTC. Amino acid sequence: CSASYRNEQFF.

This clonotype was detected only a few times. J is TRBJ1-5 and V is TRBV20-1; 7 bases are a match to TRBD1. The CDR3 runs 14 residues. V dropped 0 bases and J dropped 6; count of bases not matched to a gene: 5. Looked up from germline, CDR1 is DFQATT and CDR2 is SNEGSKA (reference sequence). The DNA for the CDR3 is TGCAGTGCTAGAGATGGGACAGTAACTCAGCCCCAGCATTTT. It codes for CSARDGTVTQPQHF.

V gene TRBV12-3 or TRBV12-4 combines with J gene TRBJ2-4, with 8 bases fitting TRBD1. V lost 4 bases, J lost 2 bases, and 10 bases stayed unmatched. The CDR3 is 17 residues long. CDR3 nucleotide sequence: TGTGCCAGCAGTTCAGGGGGCCTAGGGGGGACCAAAAACATTCAGTACTTC. Its translation is CASSSGGLGGTKNIQYF.

This clonotype was detected many times. The chain uses TRBV27 and TRBJ2-1; a possible D gene is TRBD2 (6 bases). The CDR3 totals 14 residues. Trimming stripped 8 bases from V and 0 bases from J, with 11 bases between. The germline gives CDR1 MNHEY, CDR2 SMNVEV (reference sequence). The CDR3 bases are TGTGCCAGCGGTTCCGGGAGCTCCTACAATGAGCAGTTCTTC. Amino acids: CASGSGSSYNEQFF.

The chain recombines TRBV11-1 with TRBJ2-3; 8 nucleotides align to TRBD1. V lost 4 bases and J lost 0; bases outside the gene matches: 6. Germline V gene data show CDR1 as SGHAT and CDR2 as FQDESV (reference sequence). This CDR3 comprises 16 residues. The CDR3 nucleotides read TGTGCCAGCAGCTCCGGACAGGGAAAGAGCACAGATACGCAGTATTTT. Protein product: CASSSGQGKSTDTQYF.

V gene TRBV5-1 combines with J gene TRBJ1-6; 7 bases are a match to TRBD1. Trimming cost V 7 bases and J 1 base; bases outside gene matches: 5. Germline CDR1 reads SGHRS; CDR2 reads YFSETQ. The CDR3 is made up of 15 amino acids. CDR3: CASSLQGSYNSPLHF. For the CDR3, the DNA is TGCGCCAGCTCATTACAGGGGTCCTATAATTCACCCCTCCACTTT.

This clonotype has a count of ten or more. This rearrangement joins TRBV6-5 to TRBJ1-5, with TRBD1 matching over 10 bases. CDR1 MNHEY and CDR2 SVGAGI come from the germline V gene. The CDR3 runs to 15 residues. Trimming cost V 5 bases and J 2 bases; bases outside gene matches: 3. In nucleotides, the CDR3 is TGTGCCAGCAGTCGGACAGGGGGGGGCAATCAGCCCCAGCATTTT. It encodes CASSRTGGGNQPQHF.

This clonotype has at least ten counts. One junction end does not reproduce the germline sequence, and a read error may be involved. V gene TRBV7-7 combines with J gene TRBJ2-5, with 7 nucleotides matching TRBD1. The CDR3 spans 13 residues. Per the germline V gene, CDR1 is SSHAT and CDR2 is FNYEAQ (reference sequence). The CDR3 loop reads CASSRDRDETQYF. In DNA, the CDR3 is TGTGCTAGCAGCCGAGACAGGGATGAGACCCAGTACTTC.

This clonotype was recorded at least ten times. The V call is TRBV6-6, the J call TRBJ2-5, with D possibly matching TRBD1 (5 bases). Per the germline V gene, CDR1 is MNHNY and CDR2 is SVGAGI (reference sequence). The germline V and J ends were trimmed by 0 bases and 6 bases, with 17 bases remaining between them. This CDR3 spans 16 amino acids. CDR3 sequence: CASSYSKQAMVKTQYF. CDR3 coding DNA: TGTGCCAGCAGTTACTCGAAACAGGCTATGGTAAAGACCCAGTACTTC.

This sequence joins TRBV12-3 or TRBV12-4 and TRBJ2-1; possibly TRBD1 for D (6 bases). V lost 6 bases and J lost 5, with 17 bases in between. This CDR3 region has 15 residues. This CDR3 reads CASSPGQGLDNEQFF. DNA for the CDR3: TGTGCCAGCAGCCCGGGGCAGGGGCTGGACAATGAGCAGTTCTTC.

The chain employs TRBV5-1 and TRBJ2-1, with D perhaps matching TRBD2 (6 bases). V was trimmed by 0 bases and J by 0 bases, leaving 7 bases between them. CDR3 size: 15 residues. In germline, CDR1 is SGHRS, CDR2 YFSETQ. The CDR3 is CASSLAGSSYNEQFF. CDR3 sequence (DNA): TGCGCCAGCAGCTTGGCCGGGAGCTCCTACAATGAGCAGTTCTTC.